The 18 T cell receptor beta chains reported below all come from one sample, sequenced in a study of blood T cell repertoires in COVID-19. The assay was immunoSEQ multiplex PCR, and TCRdb's table has in-frame clones only and misses some. The table lists around 97,000 clones, about 87% of them singletons, with roughly 13% in the top ten. The specimen was peripheral blood. These receptors all come from a human donor in a cohort sampled during active or convalescent COVID-19.

This rearrangement joins TRBV29-1 to TRBJ2-5; a possible D gene is TRBD1 (6 bases). The germline gives CDR1 SQVTM, CDR2 ANQGSEA. The CDR3 covers 13 residues. V lost 1 base and J 0 bases, leaving 6 bases between the germline ends. The CDR3 DNA follows: TGCAGCGTTGAAGGGACAGACCAAGAGACCCAGTACTTC. Protein product: CSVEGTDQETQYF.

The chain couples TRBV5-4 to TRBJ2-4; 12 nucleotides agree with TRBD2. This CDR3 has 16 residues. J lost 8 bases, V lost 4 bases, and 10 bases had no gene match. Germline CDR1 and CDR2: SGHNT and YYREEE (reference sequence). The CDR3 here is CASSTGLAGSGYIQYF. The CDR3 bases are TGTGCCAGCAGCACCGGACTAGCGGGGTCCGGGTACATTCAGTACTTC.

The CDR3 DNA follows: TGTGCCAGCAGCCAAGGCGGGGGGGTCGTGGATGAGCAGTTCTTC. It translates to CASSQGGGVVDEQFF. The chain employs TRBV3-1 (or the pseudogene TRBV3-2) and TRBJ2-1; 9 nucleotides line up with TRBD2. The junction had 6 bases not matched to a gene; V was cut back by 1 base and J by 8 bases. The germline V gene has CDR1 LGHDT and CDR2 YNNKEL (reference sequence). The CDR3 contains 15 residues.

In this sample, this clone turned up a few times. The gene calls are TRBV29-1 and TRBJ2-1; D unclear. The CDR3 is 16 amino acids. V gave up 0 bases and J gave up 2 bases, with 14 bases separating them. Germline V gene lookup returns CDR1 SQVTM and CDR2 ANQGSEA. CDR3 DNA: TGCAGCGTTGAAGATGATAAGCGCCAGACCTACAATGAGCAGTTCTTC. Protein sequence: CSVEDDKRQTYNEQFF.

This clone was observed a handful of times. CDR3 protein: CASSQALAANTGELFF. DNA for the CDR3: TGCGCCAGCAGCCAAGCGCTAGCGGCGAACACCGGGGAGCTGTTTTTT. This chain connects TRBV4-1 to TRBJ2-2; TRBD2 matches 7 bases. V shed 1 base, J shed 0 bases, and the junction held 2 bases outside the gene matches. This CDR3 has 16 amino acids. CDR1 and CDR2 (germline): MGHRA, YSYEKL.

V gene TRBV5-5 combines with J gene TRBJ2-3, with TRBD2 matching over 12 bases. J gave up 7 bases and V 4 bases, and 7 bases lay outside the gene matches. The CDR3 is 15 amino acids. Germline loops: CDR1 SGHKS, CDR2 YYEKEE (reference sequence). The CDR3: CASSLTSGGRNTQYF. Written as DNA, the CDR3 is TGTGCCAGCAGCCTTACTAGCGGGGGGCGCAATACGCAGTATTTT.

This clone was picked up a small number of times. This rearrangement joins TRBV28 to TRBJ2-5; D may be TRBD2 (6 bases). The CDR3 has 15 residues. CDR1 is MDHEN, CDR2 SYDVKM, per germline. Deletions cut 5 bases from V and 2 bases from J, with 15 bases between. In nucleotides, the CDR3 is TGTGCCAGCAGTGCGCGGGACGGAACTCAAGAGACCCAGTACTTC. Its protein product is CASSARDGTQETQYF.

The V call is TRBV11-2, the J call TRBJ2-2, with 8 bases identical to TRBD1. The J segment lost 1 base and the V segment lost 3 bases, leaving 4 bases of the junction unmatched. This CDR3 contains 16 residues. CDR1 is SGHAT, CDR2 FQNNGV, per germline. The CDR3 bases are TGTGCCAGCAGCTTCAGGGGGCTTGAGAACACCGGGGAGCTGTTTTTT. Amino acid sequence: CASSFRGLENTGELFF.

This chain connects TRBV2 to TRBJ1-5, with D possibly being TRBD1 (6 bases). The CDR3 has 13 residues. V was shortened by 0 bases and J by 6 bases, with 6 bases between the two germline ends. Per the germline V gene, CDR1 is SNHLY and CDR2 is FYNNEI. The CDR3, as DNA: TGTGCCAGCAGTGAAGCCAGGGGTCAGCCCCAGCATTTT. Protein: CASSEARGQPQHF.

The chain has TRBV27 and TRBJ1-5; weak D call: TRBD1 (6 bases). CDR3 length: 14 amino acids. Trimming shortened V by 7 bases and J by 5 bases, and 15 bases separated the two germline ends. Per germline, CDR1 MNHEY and CDR2 SMNVEV (reference sequence). The CDR3 reads CASTGDIKYQPQHF. CDR3 in DNA: TGTGCCAGCACCGGGGACATTAAATATCAGCCCCAGCATTTT.

The chain recombines TRBV30 with TRBJ1-4; 7 nucleotides line up with TRBD1. V lost 3 bases and J lost 6; bases outside the gene matches: 7. This CDR3 has 14 amino acids. Germline assignment: CDR1 GTSNPN and CDR2 SVGIG (reference sequence). The CDR3: CAWSLGGADEKLFF. CDR3 in DNA: TGTGCCTGGAGCTTAGGGGGCGCGGATGAAAAACTGTTTTTT.

The V call is TRBV4-3, the J call TRBJ1-1; possible D gene TRBD1, 5 bases. The CDR3 has 14 amino acids. Germline-derived CDR1 and CDR2 are LGHNA and YSLEER. Trimming stripped 0 bases from V and 8 bases from J, with 13 bases between. The CDR3 DNA reads as TGCGCCAGCAGCCAAGATCGGGGGGGTGGAGAAGCTTTCTTT. Encoded protein: CASSQDRGGGEAFF.

This chain joins TRBV2 and TRBJ2-1, with 10 positions matching TRBD1. There are 15 residues in the CDR3. Germline CDR1 SNHLY, CDR2 FYNNEI. J gave up 9 bases and V 2 bases, and 7 bases lay outside the gene matches. CDR3 residues: CASSEWTGGKGEQFF. In DNA, the CDR3 is TGTGCCAGCAGTGAATGGACAGGGGGAAAGGGTGAGCAGTTCTTC.

This chain joins TRBV4-2 and TRBJ1-4; D not resolved. The germline V gene has CDR1 LGHNA and CDR2 YNFKEQ. V lost 2 bases to trimming and J lost 1 base, with 8 bases between them. There are 15 residues in the CDR3. The CDR3 reads CASSQNGRTNEKLFF. The CDR3 DNA is TGTGCCAGCAGCCAAAATGGGAGAACTAATGAAAAACTGTTTTTT.

The genes are TRBV6-5 and TRBJ1-5; 9 nucleotides match TRBD1. The CDR3 is 14 amino acids. CDR1 MNHEY and CDR2 SVGAGI come from the germline V gene. With 5 bases clipped from V and 5 bases from J, the junction kept 4 bases outside the gene matches. The CDR3 region is CASSNRQGDQPQHF. The CDR3 DNA reads as TGTGCCAGCAGTAATCGACAGGGGGATCAGCCCCAGCATTTT.

This clone has a handful of counts. At the DNA level, this CDR3 is encoded by other sequences in the same sample as well. The V gene is TRBV7-2, the J gene TRBJ2-3; TRBD2 is a possible D gene (5 bases). Per the germline V gene, CDR1 is SGHTA and CDR2 is FQGNSA. The ends were cut back, 0 bases at V and 0 bases at J, with 7 bases in the middle. This CDR3 is 15 amino acids long. CDR3 bases: TGTGCCAGCAGCTTAGCCAGCGGAAGCACAGATACGCAGTATTTT. Translation gives CASSLASGSTDTQYF.

V gene TRBV24-1 combines with J gene TRBJ2-6; 8 positions match TRBD1. This CDR3 contains 17 residues. Germline V CDR1 and CDR2: KGHDR, SFDVKD. Germline trimming cut 5 bases from V and 0 bases from J; bases unmatched to any gene: 5. The CDR3 spells CATSVGTGPSGANVLTF. The CDR3 DNA is TGTGCCACCAGTGTTGGGACAGGACCCTCTGGGGCCAACGTCCTGACTTTC.

The chain combines TRBV7-2 with TRBJ1-5; weak D call: TRBD1 (6 bases). The CDR3 covers 16 residues. V was pared by 0 bases and J by 7 bases, with 16 bases between. Looked up from germline, CDR1 is SGHTA and CDR2 is FQGNSA. Written as DNA, the CDR3 is TGTGCCAGCAGCTTAGCTGGCAGGGGAGTTCGACAGCCCCAGCATTTT. It is translated as CASSLAGRGVRQPQHF.